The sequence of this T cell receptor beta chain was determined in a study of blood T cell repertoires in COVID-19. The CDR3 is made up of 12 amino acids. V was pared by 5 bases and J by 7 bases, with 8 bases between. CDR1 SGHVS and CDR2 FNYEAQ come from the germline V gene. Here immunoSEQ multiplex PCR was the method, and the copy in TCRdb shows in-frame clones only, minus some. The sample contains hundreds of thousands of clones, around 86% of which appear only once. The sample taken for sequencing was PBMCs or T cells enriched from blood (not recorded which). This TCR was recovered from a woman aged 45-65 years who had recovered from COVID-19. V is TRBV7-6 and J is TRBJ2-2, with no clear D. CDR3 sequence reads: CASSPLIGELFF. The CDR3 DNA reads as TGTGCCAGCAGCCCCCTAATCGGGGAGCTGTTTTTT.